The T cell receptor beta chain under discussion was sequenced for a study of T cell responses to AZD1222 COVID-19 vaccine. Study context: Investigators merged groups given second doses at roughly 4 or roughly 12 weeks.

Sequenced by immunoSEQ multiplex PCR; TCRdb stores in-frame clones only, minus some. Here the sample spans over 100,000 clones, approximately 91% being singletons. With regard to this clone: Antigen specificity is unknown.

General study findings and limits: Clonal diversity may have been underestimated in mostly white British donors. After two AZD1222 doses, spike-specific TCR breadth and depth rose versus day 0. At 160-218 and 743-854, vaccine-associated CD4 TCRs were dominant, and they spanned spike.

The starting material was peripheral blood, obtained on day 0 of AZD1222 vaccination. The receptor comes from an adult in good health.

The CDR3 DNA reads TGTGCCAGCTCCCAATCGGGAGTTGATGGCTACACCTTC. It encodes CASSQSGVDGYTF. V and J are TRBV6-5 and TRBJ1-2; D not certain. Germline CDR1 and CDR2: MNHEY and SVGAGI. V lost 8 bases and J lost 6, with 16 bases in between. There are 13 residues in the CDR3.